Detailed here is one TCR beta chain. These data are taken from a study of blood T cell repertoires in COVID-19. Study-wide background: In each case, the material was cDNA or gDNA derived from T cells, B-cell-depleted T cells, or PBMCs.

Study processing details: It was from reference gene primer amplification that nucleated cell counts were estimated. The method was immunoSEQ multiplex PCR; TCRdb's version includes in-frame clones alone and lacks a portion of them. V and J calls and clone size follow that table, whereas D and trimming were derived from the DNA. Among 270,000 or so clones listed, 82% were seen once. The CDR3 length is 15 residues. The V and J ends lost 1 base and 4 bases, in that order; junction bases with no gene match: 4. Germline-derived CDR1 and CDR2 are MNHEY and SMNVEV (reference sequence). The clonotype was recovered from a woman aged 18-29 years with acute or convalescent COVID-19. Sample: peripheral blood. This chain uses TRBV27 with TRBJ2-3; TRBD1 matches 8 bases. The CDR3 sequence: CASSLWARGPDTQYF. The DNA of the CDR3 is TGTGCCAGCAGTTTATGGGCCAGGGGGCCAGATACGCAGTATTTT.